This T cell receptor beta chain was identified in a study of beta chain features in type 1 diabetes. Broader study findings: Any PCR bias toward short templates would affect both groups alike. cDNA-based reads could over-represent cells with high TCR expression. TCRB CDR3s from Type 1 diabetes patients were moderately but significantly shorter in all four CD4+ subsets.

Per germline, CDR1 SNHLY and CDR2 FYNNEI. V shed 6 bases, J shed 0 bases, and the junction held 7 bases outside the gene matches. The CDR3 extends over 16 amino acids. To note about this clone: No antigen is known for it.

Reverse transcription of all isolated RNA meant that expressed TCRB transcripts were sequenced. Only in-frame clones appear in the TCRdb table, and some are missing; sequencing was by immunoSEQ multiplex PCR. Of hundreds of thousands of clones in the sample, over 12% were seen once. The chain is built from TRBV2 and TRBJ2-3; TRBD2 agrees at 9 bases. This clonotype was sampled from a man in his late teens or twenties with type 1 diabetes. Sequences were obtained from naive CD4+ T cells from blood. The CDR3 is CASSRLADTSTDTQYF. The CDR3 DNA reads as TGTGCCAGCAGCCGACTAGCGGACACTAGCACAGATACGCAGTATTTT.